This entry describes one T cell receptor (beta chain). No antigen is known for it. Looked up from germline, CDR1 is LNHDA and CDR2 is SQIVND (reference sequence). V was clipped by 3 bases and J by 2 bases; unmatched bases: 6. The CDR3 extends over 15 amino acids. The data stem from a study of vaccination effects on CD4 cells after COVID-19. With the ViraFEST assay, the study expanded antigen-specific CD4+ T cells using viral peptide pools, then sequenced them. Researchers isolated CD4+ T cells once approximately eleven days of culture had elapsed. It was two doses of either the BNT162b2 or mRNA-1273 vaccine that participants received. Half-medium replacement with IL-2 medium occurred on days 3 and 7. Measured with immunoSEQ multiplex PCR; TCRdb has only the in-frame clones, and not every one. The table includes nearly 30,000 clones, around 86% detected once.

The chain has TRBV19 and TRBJ2-5, with TRBD1 identical over 7 bases. The specimen was CD4+ T cells from PBMCs cultured with SARS-CoV-2 spike peptides, collected after COVID-19 vaccination. This sequence originates from a human donor who received a COVID-19 vaccine. Some clones in this sample may be carry-over from other donors' samples. In DNA, the CDR3 is TGTGCCAGTAGTATGCAAGGGACAGCACAAGAGACCCAGTACTTC. This encodes CASSMQGTAQETQYF. Full variable domain (remainder filled in from reference TRBV19 and TRBJ2-5): DGGITQSPKYLFRKEGQNVTLSCEQNLNHDAMYWYRQDPGQGLRLIYYSQIVNDFQKGDIAEGYSVSREKKESFPLTVTSAQKNPTAFYLCASSMQGTAQETQYFGPGTRLLVL.